The 8 T cell receptor beta chains in this list originate from one sample, sequenced in a study of T cells after yellow fever vaccination. From the 5' RACE reads, TCRdb called clonotypes with MiXCR, one entry per CDR3 protein. The sample records some 500,000 distinct CDR3 sequences, 13% being singletons. Sequencing was performed on PBMCs, taken on the day of the yellow fever booster vaccination. Source of these receptors: a man aged 25-45 years who received the YFV17D yellow fever vaccine.

This sequence joins TRBV7-2 and TRBJ2-5, with TRBD2 matching 8 bases. Unmatched junction bases numbered 5, after V lost 1 base and J lost 1 base. This CDR3 has 16 amino acids. Germline V gives CDR1 SGHTA, CDR2 FQGNSA. CDR3 sequence: CASSLGVGGVQETQYF. In DNA form, the CDR3 reads TGTGCCAGCAGCTTAGGGGTCGGGGGGGTCCAAGAGACCCAGTACTTC.

The chain carries TRBV11-2 and TRBJ2-2, with D uncertain. The V end was cut by 6 bases, the J end by 6 bases, with 8 bases between. Germline V gene sequence: CDR1 SGHAT, CDR2 FQNNGV. This CDR3 is 12 amino acids long. The CDR3 loop reads CASRGISGELFF. As DNA, the CDR3 is TGTGCCAGCAGAGGAATCTCCGGGGAGCTGTTTTTT.

The genes are TRBV7-4 and TRBJ2-7; 11 bases agree with TRBD2. The germline V gene encodes CDR1 SGHVT and CDR2 SQSDAQ. The V gene end was trimmed by 4 bases and the J gene end by 5 bases; junction bases not matched to a gene: 13. This CDR3 has 17 residues. CDR3 DNA: TGTGCCAGCAGCTGGACGGGACTAGCGGTCCGACCGGACGAGCAGTACTTC. The encoded protein is CASSWTGLAVRPDEQYF.

This clonotype has a count of ten or more. The chain couples TRBV12-3 or TRBV12-4 to TRBJ1-2; D possibly corresponds to TRBD1 (5 bases). V was shortened by 5 bases and J by 3 bases, with 7 bases between the two germline ends. The CDR3 is 12 amino acids. The CDR3 protein is CASSMTDYGYTF. The CDR3 DNA is TGTGCCAGCAGTATGACAGACTATGGCTACACCTTC.

This clonotype has at least ten counts. This chain links TRBV6-1 with TRBJ2-2; 9 bases are a match to TRBD2. The CDR3 runs to 18 residues. The germline V gene has CDR1 MNHNS and CDR2 SASEGT. After removal of 7 bases from V and 6 bases from J, the junction contained 18 bases not matched to a gene. The CDR3 here is CASKRDSLGAGGSGELFF. CDR3 bases: TGTGCCAGCAAACGGGACAGCCTCGGCGCGGGAGGGTCCGGGGAGCTGTTTTTT.

This clonotype has only a few counts. This sequence joins TRBV27 and TRBJ1-3; D not resolved. The CDR3 has 15 residues. The germline CDR1 and CDR2 sequences are MNHEY and SMNVEV (reference sequence). The V end was cut by 5 bases, the J end by 0 bases, with 11 bases between. CDR3 residues: CASSPRRVSGNTIYF. The CDR3 bases are TGTGCCAGCAGTCCTCGGAGAGTCTCTGGAAACACCATATATTTT.

The J gene is TRBJ1-6, the V gene TRBV12-3 or TRBV12-4, with 8 positions matching TRBD1. Trimming at V came to 4 bases and at J to 6 bases, leaving 8 bases not matched to a gene. The CDR3 is made up of 16 amino acids. The CDR3 spells CASSSSPGQVNSPLHF. CDR3 in DNA: TGTGCCAGCAGTTCCTCCCCGGGACAGGTTAATTCACCCCTCCACTTT.

This clonotype was observed a few times. The V call is TRBV20-1, the J call TRBJ2-1, with TRBD2 as a possible D gene (5 bases). Germline assignment: CDR1 DFQATT and CDR2 SNEGSKA (reference sequence). There are 16 residues in the CDR3. V lost 6 bases and J lost 0, with 18 bases in between. The CDR3 bases are TGCAGTGCAGGGAGAGGAGCGACACTCTCCTACAATGAGCAGTTCTTC. Translating it yields CSAGRGATLSYNEQFF.